This T cell receptor (beta chain) was captured by sequencing in a study of T cells in narcolepsy. Looking at the study overall: Healthy controls were enrolled alongside patients with narcolepsy type 1 or type 2.

To note about this clone: Its antigen remains unidentified.

Whole-study results and caveats: Same-patient CSF and blood CD4+ T cell clonotypes included HCRT-specific and TRIB2-specific autoreactive ones. Healthy controls reportedly lacked the autoreactive clonotypes serially found in patients' blood.

Germline lookup yields CDR1 SGHAT and CDR2 FQNNGV. V lost 1 base and J lost 10; bases outside the gene matches: 9. CDR3 size: 15 residues. Sequenced by immunoSEQ multiplex PCR; TCRdb stores in-frame clones only, minus some. The sample shows hundreds of clones, about a fifth of them seen only once. The receptor comes from a human donor with narcolepsy. The chain carries TRBV11-2 and TRBJ2-1; 8 bases fit TRBD2. The source material was cultured CD4+ T cells from cerebrospinal fluid. Here the CDR3 reads CASSLAPSGLREQFF. Here the CDR3 DNA reads TGTGCCAGCAGCTTAGCTCCTAGCGGGCTACGCGAGCAGTTCTTC. Full variable domain (outside the CDR3, taken from reference TRBV11-2 and TRBJ2-1): EAGVAQSPRYKIIEKRQSVAFWCNPISGHATLYWYQQILGQGPKLLIQFQNNGVVDDSQLPKDRFSAERLKGVDSTLKIQPAKLEDSAVYLCASSLAPSGLREQFFGPGTRLTVL.